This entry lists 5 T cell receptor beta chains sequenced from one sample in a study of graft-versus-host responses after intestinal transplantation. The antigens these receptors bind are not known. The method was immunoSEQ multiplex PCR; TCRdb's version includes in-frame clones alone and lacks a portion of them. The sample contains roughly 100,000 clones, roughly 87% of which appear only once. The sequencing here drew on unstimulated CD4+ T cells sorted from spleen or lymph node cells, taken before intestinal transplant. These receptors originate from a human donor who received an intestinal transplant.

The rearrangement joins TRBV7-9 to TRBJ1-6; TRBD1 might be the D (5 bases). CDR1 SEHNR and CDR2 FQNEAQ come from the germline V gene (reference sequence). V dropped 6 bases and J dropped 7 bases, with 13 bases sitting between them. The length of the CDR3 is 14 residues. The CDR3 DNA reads TGTGCCAGCAGGCCCCCCGGGGCGAATTCACCCCTCCACTTT. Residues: CASRPPGANSPLHF.

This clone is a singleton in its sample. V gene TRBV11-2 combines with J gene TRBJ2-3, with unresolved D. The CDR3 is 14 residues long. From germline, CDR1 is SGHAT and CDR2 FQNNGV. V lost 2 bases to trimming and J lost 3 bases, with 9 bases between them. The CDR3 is CASSLFLRTDTQYF. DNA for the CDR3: TGTGCCAGCAGCTTATTTTTGAGAACAGATACGCAGTATTTT. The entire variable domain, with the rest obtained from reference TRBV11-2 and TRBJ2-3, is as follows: EAGVAQSPRYKIIEKRQSVAFWCNPISGHATLYWYQQILGQGPKLLIQFQNNGVVDDSQLPKDRFSAERLKGVDSTLKIQPAKLEDSAVYLCASSLFLRTDTQYFGPGTRLTVL.

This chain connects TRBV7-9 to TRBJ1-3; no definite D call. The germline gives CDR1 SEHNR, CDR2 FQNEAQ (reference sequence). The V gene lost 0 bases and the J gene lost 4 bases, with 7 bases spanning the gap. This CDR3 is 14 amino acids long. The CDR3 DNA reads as TGTGCCAGCAGCTTAGCGCTTCTCGGAAACACCATATATTTT. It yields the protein CASSLALLGNTIYF.

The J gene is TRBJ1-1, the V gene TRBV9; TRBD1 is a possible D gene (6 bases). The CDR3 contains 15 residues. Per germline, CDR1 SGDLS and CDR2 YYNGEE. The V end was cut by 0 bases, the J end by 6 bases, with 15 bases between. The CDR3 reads CASSVVRGHHAEAFF. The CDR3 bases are TGTGCCAGCAGCGTAGTCCGGGGACATCACGCTGAAGCTTTCTTT. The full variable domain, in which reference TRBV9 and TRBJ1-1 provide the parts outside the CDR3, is DSGVTQTPKHLITATGQRVTLRCSPRSGDLSVYWYQQSLDQGLQFLIQYYNGEERAKGNILERFSAQQFPDLHSELNLSSLELGDSALYFCASSVVRGHHAEAFFGQGTRLTVV.

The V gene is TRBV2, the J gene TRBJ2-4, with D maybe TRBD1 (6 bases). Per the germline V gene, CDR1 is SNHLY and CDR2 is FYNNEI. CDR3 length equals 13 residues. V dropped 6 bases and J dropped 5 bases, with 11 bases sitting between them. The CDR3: CASSNRQENIQYF. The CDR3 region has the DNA TGTGCCAGCAGCAACAGACAGGAAAACATTCAGTACTTC.